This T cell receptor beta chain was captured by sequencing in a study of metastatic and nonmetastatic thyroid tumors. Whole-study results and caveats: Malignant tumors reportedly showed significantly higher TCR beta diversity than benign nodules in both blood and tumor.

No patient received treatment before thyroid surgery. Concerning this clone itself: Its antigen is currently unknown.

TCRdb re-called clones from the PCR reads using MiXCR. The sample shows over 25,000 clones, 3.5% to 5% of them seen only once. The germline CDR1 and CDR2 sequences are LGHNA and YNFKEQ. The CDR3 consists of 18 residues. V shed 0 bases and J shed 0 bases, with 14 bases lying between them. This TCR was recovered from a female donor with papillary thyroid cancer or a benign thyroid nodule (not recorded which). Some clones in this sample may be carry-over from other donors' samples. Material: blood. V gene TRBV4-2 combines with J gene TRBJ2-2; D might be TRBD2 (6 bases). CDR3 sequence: CASSQDPAGTPNTGELFF. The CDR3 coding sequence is TGTGCCAGCAGCCAAGATCCGGCGGGGACCCCGAACACCGGGGAGCTGTTTTTT.